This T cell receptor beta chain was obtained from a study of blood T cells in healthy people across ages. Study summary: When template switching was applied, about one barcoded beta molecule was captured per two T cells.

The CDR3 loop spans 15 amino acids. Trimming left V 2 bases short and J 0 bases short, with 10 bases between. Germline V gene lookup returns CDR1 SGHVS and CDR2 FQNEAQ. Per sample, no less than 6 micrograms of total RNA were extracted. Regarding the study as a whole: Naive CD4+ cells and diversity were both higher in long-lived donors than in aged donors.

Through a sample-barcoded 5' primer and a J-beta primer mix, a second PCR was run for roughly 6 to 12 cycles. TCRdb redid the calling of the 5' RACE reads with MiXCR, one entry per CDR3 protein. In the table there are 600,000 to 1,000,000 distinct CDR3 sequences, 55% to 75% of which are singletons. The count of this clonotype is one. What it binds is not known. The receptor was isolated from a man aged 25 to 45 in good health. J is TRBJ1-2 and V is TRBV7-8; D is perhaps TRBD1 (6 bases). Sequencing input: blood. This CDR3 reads CASSLIRGPNYGYTF. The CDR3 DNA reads TGTGCCAGCAGCTTAATCAGGGGCCCTAACTATGGCTACACCTTC.